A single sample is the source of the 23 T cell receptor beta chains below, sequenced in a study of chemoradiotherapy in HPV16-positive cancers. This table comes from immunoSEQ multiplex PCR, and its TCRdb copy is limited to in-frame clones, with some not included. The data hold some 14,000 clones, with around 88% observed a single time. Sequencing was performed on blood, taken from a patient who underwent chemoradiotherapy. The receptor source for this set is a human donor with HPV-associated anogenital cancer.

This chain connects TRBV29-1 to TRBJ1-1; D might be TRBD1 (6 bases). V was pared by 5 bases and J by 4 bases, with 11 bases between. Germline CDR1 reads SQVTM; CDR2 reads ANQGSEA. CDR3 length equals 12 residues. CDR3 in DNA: TGCAGCGTTACGGGGGCCGGCACTGAAGCTTTCTTT. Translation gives CSVTGAGTEAFF.

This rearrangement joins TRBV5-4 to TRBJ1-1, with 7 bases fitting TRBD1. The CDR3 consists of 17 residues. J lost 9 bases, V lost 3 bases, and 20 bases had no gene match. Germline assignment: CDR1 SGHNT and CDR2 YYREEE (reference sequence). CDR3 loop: CASSSPTGARAGLKAFF. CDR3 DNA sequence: TGTGCCAGCAGCTCCCCCACAGGGGCGAGAGCCGGTTTAAAAGCTTTCTTT.

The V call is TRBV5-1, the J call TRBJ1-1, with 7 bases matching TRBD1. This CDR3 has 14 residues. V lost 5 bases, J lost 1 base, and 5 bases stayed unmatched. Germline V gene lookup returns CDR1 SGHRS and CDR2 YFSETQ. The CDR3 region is CASRQGQTNTEAFF. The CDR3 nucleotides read TGCGCCAGCAGACAGGGACAGACGAACACTGAAGCTTTCTTT. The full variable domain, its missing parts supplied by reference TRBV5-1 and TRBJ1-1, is KAGVTQTPRYLIKTRGQQVTLSCSPISGHRSVSWYQQTPGQGLQFLFEYFSETQRNKGNFPGRFSGRQFSNSRSEMNVSTLELGDSALYLCASRQGQTNTEAFFGQGTRLTVV.

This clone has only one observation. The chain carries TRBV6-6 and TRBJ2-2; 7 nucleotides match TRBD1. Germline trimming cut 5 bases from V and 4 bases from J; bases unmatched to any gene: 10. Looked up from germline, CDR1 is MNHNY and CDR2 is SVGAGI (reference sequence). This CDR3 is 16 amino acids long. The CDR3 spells CASSGYLQGSTGELFF. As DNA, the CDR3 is TGTGCCAGCAGTGGCTACCTACAGGGGAGCACCGGGGAGCTGTTTTTT.

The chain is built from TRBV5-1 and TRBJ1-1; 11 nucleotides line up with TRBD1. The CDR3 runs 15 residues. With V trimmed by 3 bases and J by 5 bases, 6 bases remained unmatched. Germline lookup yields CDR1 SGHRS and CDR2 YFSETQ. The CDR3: CASSSGTGGFTEAFF. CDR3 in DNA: TGCGCCAGCAGCTCGGGGACAGGGGGATTTACTGAAGCTTTCTTT. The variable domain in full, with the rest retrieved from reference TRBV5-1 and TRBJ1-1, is KAGVTQTPRYLIKTRGQQVTLSCSPISGHRSVSWYQQTPGQGLQFLFEYFSETQRNKGNFPGRFSGRQFSNSRSEMNVSTLELGDSALYLCASSSGTGGFTEAFFGQGTRLTVV.

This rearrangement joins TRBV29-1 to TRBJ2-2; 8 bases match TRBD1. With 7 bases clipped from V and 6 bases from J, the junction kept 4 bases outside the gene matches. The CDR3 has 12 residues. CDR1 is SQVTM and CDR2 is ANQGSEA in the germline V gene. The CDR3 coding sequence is TGCAGCGCCCACAGGGGGTCCGGGGAGCTGTTTTTT. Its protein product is CSAHRGSGELFF.

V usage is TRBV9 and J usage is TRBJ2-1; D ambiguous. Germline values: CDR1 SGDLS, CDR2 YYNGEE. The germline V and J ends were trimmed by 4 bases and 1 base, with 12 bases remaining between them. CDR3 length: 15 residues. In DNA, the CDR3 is TGTGCCAGCAGCCCCCGTGACCGATCCTACAATGAGCAGTTCTTC. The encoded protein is CASSPRDRSYNEQFF. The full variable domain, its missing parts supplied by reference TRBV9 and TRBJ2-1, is DSGVTQTPKHLITATGQRVTLRCSPRSGDLSVYWYQQSLDQGLQFLIQYYNGEERAKGNILERFSAQQFPDLHSELNLSSLELGDSALYFCASSPRDRSYNEQFFGPGTRLTVL.

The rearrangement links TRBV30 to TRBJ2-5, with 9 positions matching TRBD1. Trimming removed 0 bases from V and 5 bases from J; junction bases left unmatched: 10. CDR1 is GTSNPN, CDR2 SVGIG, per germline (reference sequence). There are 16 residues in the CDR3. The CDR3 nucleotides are TGTGCCTGGAGTGTAACTTGGGGGGGGACAGGGGAGACCCAGTACTTC. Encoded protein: CAWSVTWGGTGETQYF.

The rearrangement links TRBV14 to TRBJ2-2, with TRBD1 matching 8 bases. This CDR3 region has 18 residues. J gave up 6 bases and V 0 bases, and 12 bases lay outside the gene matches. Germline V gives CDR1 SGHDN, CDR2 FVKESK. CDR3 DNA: TGTGCCAGCAGCCAAGATTTGGCAGGGGGCGCGAATCCCGGGGAGCTGTTTTTT. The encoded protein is CASSQDLAGGANPGELFF.

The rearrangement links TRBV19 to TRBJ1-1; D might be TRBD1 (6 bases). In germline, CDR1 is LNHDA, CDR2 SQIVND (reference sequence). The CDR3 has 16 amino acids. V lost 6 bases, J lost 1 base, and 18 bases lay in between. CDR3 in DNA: TGTGCCAGTAGACCTGCCCACGACAGGCAGAACACTGAAGCTTTCTTT. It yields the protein CASRPAHDRQNTEAFF.

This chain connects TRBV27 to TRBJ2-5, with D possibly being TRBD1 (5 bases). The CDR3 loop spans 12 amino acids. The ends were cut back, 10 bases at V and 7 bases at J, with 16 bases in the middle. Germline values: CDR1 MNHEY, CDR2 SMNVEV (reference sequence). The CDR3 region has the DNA TGTGCCATCCCCCGACAGCGAGGGACCCAGTACTTC. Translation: CAIPRQRGTQYF.

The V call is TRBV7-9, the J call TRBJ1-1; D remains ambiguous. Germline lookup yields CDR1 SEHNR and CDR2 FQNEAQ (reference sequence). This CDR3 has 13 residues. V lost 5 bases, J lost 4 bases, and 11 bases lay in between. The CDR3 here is CASSPRTPTEAFF. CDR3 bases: TGTGCCAGCAGCCCGAGGACCCCCACTGAAGCTTTCTTT.

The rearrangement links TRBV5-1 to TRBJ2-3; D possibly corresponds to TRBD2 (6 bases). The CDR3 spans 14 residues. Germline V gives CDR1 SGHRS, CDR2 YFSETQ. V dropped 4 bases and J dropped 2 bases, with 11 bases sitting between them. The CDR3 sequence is CASSGGLHTDTQYF. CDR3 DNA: TGCGCCAGCAGCGGTGGACTACACACAGATACGCAGTATTTT.

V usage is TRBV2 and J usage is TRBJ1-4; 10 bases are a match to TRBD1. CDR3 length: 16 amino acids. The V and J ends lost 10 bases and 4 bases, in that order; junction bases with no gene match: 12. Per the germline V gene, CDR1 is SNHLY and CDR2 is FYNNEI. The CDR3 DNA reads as TGTGCCACCGTAGGGACAGGGGTTCTTGGTAATGAAAAACTGTTTTTT. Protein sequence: CATVGTGVLGNEKLFF.

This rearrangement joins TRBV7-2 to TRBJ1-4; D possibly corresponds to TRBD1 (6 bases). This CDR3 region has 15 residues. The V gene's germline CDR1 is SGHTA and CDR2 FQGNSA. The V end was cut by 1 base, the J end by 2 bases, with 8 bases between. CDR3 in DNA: TGTGCCAGCAGCTTAGTAGGGGGGACTAATGAAAAACTGTTTTTT. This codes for CASSLVGGTNEKLFF. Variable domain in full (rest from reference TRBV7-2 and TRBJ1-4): GAGVSQSPSNKVTEKGKDVELRCDPISGHTALYWYRQSLGQGLEFLIYFQGNSAPDKSGLPSDRFSAERTGGSVSTLTIQRTQQEDSAVYLCASSLVGGTNEKLFFGSGTQLSVL.

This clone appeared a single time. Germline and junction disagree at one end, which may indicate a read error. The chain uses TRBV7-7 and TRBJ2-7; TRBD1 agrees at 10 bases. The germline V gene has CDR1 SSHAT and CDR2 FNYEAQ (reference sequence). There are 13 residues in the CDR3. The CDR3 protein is CASSPDRGDEQYF. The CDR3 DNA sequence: TGTGCTAGCAGCCCGGACAGGGGGGACGAGCAGTACTTC.

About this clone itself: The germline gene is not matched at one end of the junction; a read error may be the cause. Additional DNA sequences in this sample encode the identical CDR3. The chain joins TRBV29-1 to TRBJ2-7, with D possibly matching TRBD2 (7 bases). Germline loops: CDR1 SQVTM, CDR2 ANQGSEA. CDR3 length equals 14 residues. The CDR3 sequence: CSVEGRGSRREQYF. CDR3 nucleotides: TGCAGCGTTGAGGGGAGGGGGTCGCGGCGGGAGCAATACTTC.

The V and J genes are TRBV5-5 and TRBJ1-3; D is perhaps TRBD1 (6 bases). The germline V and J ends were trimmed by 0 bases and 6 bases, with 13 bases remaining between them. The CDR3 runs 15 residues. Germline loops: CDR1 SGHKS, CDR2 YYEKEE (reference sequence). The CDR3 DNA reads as TGTGCCAGCAGCTTGGTCACACAGGGCCAAAACACCATATATTTT. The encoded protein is CASSLVTQGQNTIYF.

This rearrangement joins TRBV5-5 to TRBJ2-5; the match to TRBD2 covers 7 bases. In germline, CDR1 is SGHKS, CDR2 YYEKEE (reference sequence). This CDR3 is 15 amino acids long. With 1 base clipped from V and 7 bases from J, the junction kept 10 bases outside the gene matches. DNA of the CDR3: TGTGCCAGCAGCTTGCCTAGCGGCCCTAAGGGGACCCAGTACTTC. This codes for CASSLPSGPKGTQYF.

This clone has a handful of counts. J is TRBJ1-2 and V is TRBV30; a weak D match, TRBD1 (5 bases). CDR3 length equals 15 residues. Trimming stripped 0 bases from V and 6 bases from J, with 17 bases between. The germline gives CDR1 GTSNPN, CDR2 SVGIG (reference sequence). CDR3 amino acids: CAWSVLRGRGHGYTF. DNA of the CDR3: TGTGCCTGGAGTGTACTTCGAGGAAGGGGTCATGGCTACACCTTC.

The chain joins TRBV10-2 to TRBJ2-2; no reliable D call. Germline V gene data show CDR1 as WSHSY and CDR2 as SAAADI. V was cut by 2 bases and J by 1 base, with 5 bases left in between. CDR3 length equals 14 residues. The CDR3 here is CASSEGRNTGELFF. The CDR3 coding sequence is TGCGCCAGCAGTGAGGGGCGGAACACCGGGGAGCTGTTTTTT.

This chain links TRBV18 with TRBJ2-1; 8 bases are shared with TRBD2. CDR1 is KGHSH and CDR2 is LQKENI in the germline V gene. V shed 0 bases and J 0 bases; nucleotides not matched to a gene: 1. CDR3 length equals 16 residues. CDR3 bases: TGTGCCAGCTCACCACCTCGGGGGGGCTCCTACAATGAGCAGTTCTTC. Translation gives CASSPPRGGSYNEQFF.

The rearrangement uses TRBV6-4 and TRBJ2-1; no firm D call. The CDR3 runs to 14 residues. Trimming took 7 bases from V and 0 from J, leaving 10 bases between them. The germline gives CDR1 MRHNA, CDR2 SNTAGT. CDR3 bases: TGTGCCAGCAAGGGAACGGGCTCCTACAATGAGCAGTTCTTC. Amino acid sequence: CASKGTGSYNEQFF.